Shown below are 16 T cell receptor beta chains from a single sample sequenced in a study of chemoradiotherapy in HPV16-positive cancers. TCRdb's table, derived via immunoSEQ multiplex PCR, lists solely in-frame clones and lacks some. The top ten hold around 5.5% of the sample, which has approximately 29,000 clones, roughly 80% seen once. Source: blood, taken from a patient who underwent chemoradiotherapy. These receptors were taken from a human donor with HPV-associated anogenital cancer.

V is TRBV29-1 and J is TRBJ1-4; D ambiguous. Trimming took 3 bases from V and 7 from J, leaving 18 bases between them. Per the germline V gene, CDR1 is SQVTM and CDR2 is ANQGSEA. The CDR3 has 15 amino acids. The CDR3 region is CSVENPALTGEKLFF. In nucleotides, the CDR3 is TGCAGCGTTGAGAACCCGGCCTTAACGGGTGAAAAACTGTTTTTT.

The V and J genes are TRBV2 and TRBJ1-2; 8 nucleotides agree with TRBD1. Germline lookup yields CDR1 SNHLY and CDR2 FYNNEI. The ends lost 5 bases at V and 3 bases at J; junction bases unmatched: 2. The CDR3 is made up of 13 amino acids. CDR3 DNA sequence: TGTGCCAGCAGTCCAGGGGGCGACTATGGCTACACCTTC. Translation gives CASSPGGDYGYTF.

CDR3 DNA sequence: TGTGCCAGCAGCCCCCTTCTACAGCCCCAGCATTTT. This sequence encodes CASSPLLQPQHF. V gene TRBV5-8 combines with J gene TRBJ1-5; the D is unclear. Germline CDR1 is SGHTS and CDR2 is YDEGEE. There are 12 residues in the CDR3. Trimming stripped 4 bases from V and 7 bases from J, with 9 bases between.

The V gene is TRBV2, the J gene TRBJ1-5; D perhaps matches TRBD1 (6 bases). The germline gives CDR1 SNHLY, CDR2 FYNNEI. The V and J ends lost 8 bases and 3 bases respectively, with 8 bases between them. This CDR3 is built from 12 residues. CDR3 in DNA: TGTGCCAGCGGACAGCTCAATCAGCCCCAGCATTTT. Its translation is CASGQLNQPQHF.

The chain recombines TRBV19 with TRBJ1-1; D may be TRBD1 (6 bases). The CDR3 covers 14 residues. Trimming took 4 bases from V and 5 from J, leaving 14 bases between them. CDR1 and CDR2 (germline): LNHDA, SQIVND (reference sequence). CDR3 in amino acids: CASSTGAGITEAFF. DNA of the CDR3: TGTGCCAGTAGTACAGGGGCGGGGATAACTGAAGCTTTCTTT.

The V and J genes are TRBV2 and TRBJ1-4, with 9 nucleotides matching TRBD1. With V trimmed by 8 bases and J by 8 bases, 6 bases remained unmatched. Germline V gene sequence: CDR1 SNHLY, CDR2 FYNNEI. The CDR3 consists of 13 residues. The CDR3 coding sequence is TGTGCCAGCGTACCAGACAGGGGGGAAAAACTGTTTTTT. Protein sequence: CASVPDRGEKLFF.

This clone showed up just once. The V gene is TRBV6-1, the J gene TRBJ2-7, with D perhaps TRBD1 or TRBD2 (5 bases each). Trimming removed 8 bases from V and 2 bases from J, with 16 bases in between. This CDR3 contains 14 residues. Germline V CDR1 and CDR2: MNHNS, SASEGT. CDR3 DNA: TGTGCCAGCCACCCCCCCGGGGCCCCCTACGAGCAGTACGTC. Translation gives CASHPPGAPYEQYV.

V and J are TRBV30 and TRBJ2-2, with TRBD1 identical over 7 bases. This CDR3 comprises 16 residues. Per germline, CDR1 GTSNPN and CDR2 SVGIG (reference sequence). The ends lost 1 base at V and 0 bases at J; junction bases unmatched: 5. The CDR3 region has the DNA TGTGCCTGGAGTGGTCGGACAGGCGCGAACACCGGGGAGCTGTTTTTT. This codes for CAWSGRTGANTGELFF.

The rearrangement joins TRBV5-8 to TRBJ2-1; TRBD1 matches at 7 bases. Germline CDR1 is SGHTS and CDR2 is YDEGEE. The CDR3 has 15 residues. Trimming cost V 0 bases and J 2 bases; bases outside gene matches: 2. This CDR3 reads CASSLGQGPYNEQFF. Written as DNA, the CDR3 is TGTGCCAGCAGCTTGGGACAGGGCCCCTACAATGAGCAGTTCTTC.

V is TRBV7-3 and J is TRBJ2-3, with D tentatively TRBD2 (7 bases). Trimming cost V 5 bases and J 2 bases, with 14 bases left between them. CDR3 size: 15 residues. Per the germline V gene, CDR1 is SGHTA and CDR2 is FQGTGA. The chain's CDR3 is CASSRGRGPTDTQYF. In DNA form, the CDR3 reads TGTGCCAGCAGCCGGGGGCGGGGGCCCACAGATACGCAGTATTTT.

The chain recombines TRBV7-9 with TRBJ2-1, with D uncertain. The CDR3 extends over 12 amino acids. Per the germline V gene, CDR1 is SEHNR and CDR2 is FQNEAQ (reference sequence). The V end was cut by 2 bases, the J end by 9 bases, with 8 bases between. DNA for the CDR3: TGTGCCAGCAGCTTATTAGGTTCTGAGCAGTTCTTC. It yields the protein CASSLLGSEQFF.

The chain joins TRBV5-8 to TRBJ1-2; TRBD1 is a possible D gene (5 bases). Germline CDR1 is SGHTS and CDR2 is YDEGEE. The ends were cut back, 7 bases at V and 7 bases at J, with 20 bases in the middle. This CDR3 region has 14 residues. The CDR3, as DNA: TGTGCCAGCCGAGGTTTAGCAGGGTTAGGTGGCTACACCTTC. It codes for CASRGLAGLGGYTF.

This clone was seen only a few times. This chain links TRBV6-6 with TRBJ1-1; 8 nucleotides align to TRBD1. CDR3 size: 14 residues. V shed 7 bases, J shed 4 bases, and the junction held 8 bases outside the gene matches. Germline-derived CDR1 and CDR2 are MNHNY and SVGAGI (reference sequence). The CDR3 protein is CASTSGQGSTEAFF. DNA for the CDR3: TGTGCCAGCACCTCAGGACAGGGCAGCACTGAAGCTTTCTTT.

The chain has TRBV5-5 and TRBJ1-5; a weak D match, TRBD1 (6 bases). This CDR3 contains 18 residues. V shed 1 base and J shed 4 bases, with 21 bases lying between them. From germline, CDR1 is SGHKS and CDR2 YYEKEE (reference sequence). The CDR3 nucleotides are TGTGCCAGCAGCTTGCGGGGGGGAGGACAGACAATTAATCAGCCCCAGCATTTT. Protein: CASSLRGGGQTINQPQHF.

The chain recombines TRBV5-1 with TRBJ2-7; the D is unclear. The germline gives CDR1 SGHRS, CDR2 YFSETQ. Trimming stripped 1 base from V and 2 bases from J, with 10 bases between. This CDR3 has 14 residues. CDR3 in amino acids: CASSLKVPTYEQYF. The CDR3 region has the DNA TGCGCCAGCAGCTTGAAGGTGCCTACCTACGAGCAGTACTTC.

The genes are TRBV5-1 and TRBJ2-2; D call uncertain. This CDR3 is 14 amino acids long. In germline, CDR1 is SGHRS, CDR2 YFSETQ. With 5 bases removed from V and 2 bases from J, the gap between germline ends came to 10 bases. The CDR3 loop is CASRRAVNTGELFF. CDR3 sequence (DNA): TGCGCCAGCAGACGGGCCGTAAACACCGGGGAGCTGTTTTTT.